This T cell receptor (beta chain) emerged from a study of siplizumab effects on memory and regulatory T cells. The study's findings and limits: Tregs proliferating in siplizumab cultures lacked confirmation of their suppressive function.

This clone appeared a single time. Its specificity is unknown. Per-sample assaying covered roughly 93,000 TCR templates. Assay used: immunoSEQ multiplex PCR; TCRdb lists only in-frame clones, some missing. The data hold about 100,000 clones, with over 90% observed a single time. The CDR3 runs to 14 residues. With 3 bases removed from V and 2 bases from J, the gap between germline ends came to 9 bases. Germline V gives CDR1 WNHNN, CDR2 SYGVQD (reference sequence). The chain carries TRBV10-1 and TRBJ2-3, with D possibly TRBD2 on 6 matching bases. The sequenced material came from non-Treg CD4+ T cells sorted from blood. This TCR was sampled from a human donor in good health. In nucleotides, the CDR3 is TGCGCCAGCAGTGACTGGACTAACACAGATACGCAGTATTTT. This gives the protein CASSDWTNTDTQYF.